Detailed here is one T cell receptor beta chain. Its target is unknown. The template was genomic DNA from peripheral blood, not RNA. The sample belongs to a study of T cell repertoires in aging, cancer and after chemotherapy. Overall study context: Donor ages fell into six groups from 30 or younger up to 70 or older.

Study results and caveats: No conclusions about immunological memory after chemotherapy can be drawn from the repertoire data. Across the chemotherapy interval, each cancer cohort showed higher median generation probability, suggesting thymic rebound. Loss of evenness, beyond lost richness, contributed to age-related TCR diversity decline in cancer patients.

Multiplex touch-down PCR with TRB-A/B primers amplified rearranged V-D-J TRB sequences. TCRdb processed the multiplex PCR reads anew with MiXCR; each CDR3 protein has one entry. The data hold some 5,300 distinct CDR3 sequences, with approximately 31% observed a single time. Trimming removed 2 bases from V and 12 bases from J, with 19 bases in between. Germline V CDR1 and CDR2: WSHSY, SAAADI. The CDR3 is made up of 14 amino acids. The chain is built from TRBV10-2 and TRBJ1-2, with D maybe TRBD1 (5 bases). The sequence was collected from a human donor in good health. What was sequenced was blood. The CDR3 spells CASSEGGEYTANTF. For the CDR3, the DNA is TGCGCCAGCAGTGAGGGGGGAGAATATACAGCGAACACCTTC.